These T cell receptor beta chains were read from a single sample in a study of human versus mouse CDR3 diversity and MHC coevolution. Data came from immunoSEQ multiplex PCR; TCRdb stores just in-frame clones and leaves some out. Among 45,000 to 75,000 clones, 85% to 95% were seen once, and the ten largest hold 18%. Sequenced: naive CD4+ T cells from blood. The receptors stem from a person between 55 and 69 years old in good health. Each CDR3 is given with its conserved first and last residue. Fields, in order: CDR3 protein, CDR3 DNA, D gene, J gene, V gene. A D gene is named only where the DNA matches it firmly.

CASSEEQGAQYF	TGTGCCAGCAGTGAGGAACAGGGTGCGCAGTACTTC	NA	TRBJ2-7	TRBV2
CASSFSRAAPEAFF	TGTGCCAGCAGCTTCTCCAGGGCTGCCCCTGAAGCTTTCTTT	NA	TRBJ1-1	TRBV11-2
CSVGAGSTGNTIYF	TGCAGCGTTGGGGCCGGGAGTACTGGAAACACCATATATTTT	NA	TRBJ1-3	TRBV29-1
CASSFGGRDAGELFF	TGTGCCAGCAGCTTTGGCGGGAGGGATGCCGGGGAGCTGTTTTTT	TRBD2	TRBJ2-2	TRBV7-7
CASGVPGLFPSTF	TGTGCCAGCGGGGTGCCAGGGTTGTTTCCCTCCACCTTC	NA	TRBJ1-2	TRBV27
CASSSSGGALSWEQFF	TGTGCCAGCAGCTCCTCAGGGGGCGCGTTAAGCTGGGAGCAGTTCTTC	TRBD1	TRBJ2-1	TRBV11-3
CASSPRTSGTGELFF	TGTGCCAGCAGCCCGAGGACTAGCGGGACCGGGGAGCTGTTTTTT	TRBD2	TRBJ2-2	TRBV7-2
CASSLGVGAYEQYF	TGCGCCAGCAGCTTGGGAGTAGGGGCCTACGAGCAGTACTTC	NA	TRBJ2-7	TRBV5-1
CASSLGAPYSNQPQHF	TGTGCCAGCAGCTTAGGGGCCCCCTATAGCAATCAGCCCCAGCATTTT	NA	TRBJ1-5	TRBV7-8
CSVAAGPSNEQFF	TGCAGCGTTGCTGCGGGACCCTCCAATGAGCAGTTCTTC	NA	TRBJ2-1	TRBV29-1
CAITRDSSTDTQYF	TGTGCCATCACGAGGGATTCTAGCACAGATACGCAGTATTTT	NA	TRBJ2-3	TRBV10-3
CASSHTEHNQPQHF	TGTGCCAGCAGCCATACAGAGCACAATCAGCCCCAGCATTTT	NA	TRBJ1-5	TRBV7-9
CASSPQQGVAETQYF	TGTGCCAGCTCACCGCAACAGGGGGTCGCGGAGACCCAGTACTTC	TRBD1	TRBJ2-5	TRBV18
CASSSSVDSPLHF	TGTGCCAGCAGCAGCTCCGTGGATTCACCCCTCCACTTT	NA	TRBJ1-6	TRBV9
CASSLGGLYGNTIYF	TGTGCCAGCAGTCTCGGGGGGCTATATGGAAACACCATATATTTT	NA	TRBJ1-3	TRBV6-5
CASSIDRATDTQYF	TGTGCCAGTAGTATAGACAGGGCCACAGATACGCAGTATTTT	NA	TRBJ2-3	TRBV19
CASSVDPTSGNTDTQYF	TGTGCCAGCAGCGTAGATCCAACTAGCGGAAACACAGATACGCAGTATTTT	TRBD2	TRBJ2-3	TRBV9
CASSPRQTANQETQYF	TGTGCCAGCAGCCCGCGTCAGACAGCAAACCAAGAGACCCAGTACTTC	NA	TRBJ2-5	TRBV5-6